This T cell receptor beta chain was recovered during a study of blood T cell repertoires in COVID-19. Study in general: Samples taken during acute and convalescent COVID-19 were collected in the United States, Italy and Spain. T cells, B-cell-depleted T cells, or PBMCs supplied cDNA or gDNA.

In the study's own analysis: Amplification from reference gene primers served as the basis for estimated nucleated cell counts. The table came from immunoSEQ multiplex PCR; TCRdb's copy has only in-frame clones and leaves some out. Clone size and the V and J calls come from that table; the DNA yielded D and trimming. The sample shows around 370,000 clones, roughly 89% of them seen only once. V dropped 4 bases and J dropped 7; count of bases not matched to a gene: 4. Germline-derived CDR1 and CDR2 are SGHNT and YENEEA. There are 14 residues in the CDR3. The receptor comes from a man aged 18 to 30 with active or convalescent COVID-19. Sequenced material: peripheral blood. The chain carries TRBV11-3 and TRBJ1-2, with 12 bases matching TRBD1. The CDR3 here is CASSWGQGAPGYTF. CDR3 DNA sequence: TGTGCCAGCAGCTGGGGACAGGGGGCGCCTGGCTACACCTTC.